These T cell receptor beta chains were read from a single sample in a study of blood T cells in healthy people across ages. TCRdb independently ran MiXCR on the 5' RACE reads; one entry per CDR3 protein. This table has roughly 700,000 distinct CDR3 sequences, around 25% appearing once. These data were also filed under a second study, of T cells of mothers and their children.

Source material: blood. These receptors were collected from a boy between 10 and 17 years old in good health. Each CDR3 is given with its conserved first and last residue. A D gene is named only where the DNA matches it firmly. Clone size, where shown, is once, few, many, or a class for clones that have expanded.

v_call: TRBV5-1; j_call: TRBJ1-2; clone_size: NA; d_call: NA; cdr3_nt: TGCGCCAGCAGCTCGGCGGACGTTCTCTATGGCTACACCTTC; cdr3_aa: CASSSADVLYGYTF
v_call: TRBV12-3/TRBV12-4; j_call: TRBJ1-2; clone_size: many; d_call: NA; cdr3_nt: TGTGCCAGCAGTTACAGGGTTAATGGCTACACCTTC; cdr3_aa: CASSYRVNGYTF
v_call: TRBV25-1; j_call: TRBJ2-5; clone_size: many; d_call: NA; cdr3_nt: TGTGCCAGCAGTGAATATTCGGAGACCCAGTACTTC; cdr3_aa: CASSEYSETQYF
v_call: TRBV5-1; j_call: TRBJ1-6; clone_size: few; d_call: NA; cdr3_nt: TGCGCCAGCAGCTTGGGACCCGACAGGTTTTATAATTCACCCCTCCACTTT; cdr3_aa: CASSLGPDRFYNSPLHF
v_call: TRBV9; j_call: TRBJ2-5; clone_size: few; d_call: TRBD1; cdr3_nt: TGTGCCAGCAGCCCGAGGGACAGGGTCCAAGAGACCCAGTACTTC; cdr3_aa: CASSPRDRVQETQYF
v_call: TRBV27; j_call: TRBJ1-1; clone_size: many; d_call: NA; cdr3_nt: TGTGCCAGCAGTGGCCCGACAGGATCAGGGGTAAACACTGAAGCTTTCTTT; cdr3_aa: CASSGPTGSGVNTEAFF
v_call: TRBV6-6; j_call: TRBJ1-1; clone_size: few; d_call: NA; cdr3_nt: TGTGCCAGCAGTTACTCGAGACGTCAAGGGGCCACTGAAGCTTTCTTT; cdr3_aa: CASSYSRRQGATEAFF
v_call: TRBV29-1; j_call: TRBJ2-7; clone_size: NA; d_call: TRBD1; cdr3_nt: TGCAGCGCAAGGGACAGGGGATTCGACGAGCAGTACTTC; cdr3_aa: CSARDRGFDEQYF
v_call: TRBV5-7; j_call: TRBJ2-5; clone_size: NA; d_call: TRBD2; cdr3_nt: TGTGCCAGCAGCTGCTCGACTAGCGGGTCACCAGAGACCCAGTACTTC; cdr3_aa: CASSCSTSGSPETQYF
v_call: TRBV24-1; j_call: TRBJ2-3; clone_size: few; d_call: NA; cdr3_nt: TGTGCCACCAGTGACATTAGGGAGGGGGTTGCCGATACGCAGTATTTT; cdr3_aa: CATSDIREGVADTQYF
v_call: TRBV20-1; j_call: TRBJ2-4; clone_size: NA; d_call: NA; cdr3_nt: TGCAGTGCTCGACAAAACATTCAGTACTTC; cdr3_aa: CSARQNIQYF
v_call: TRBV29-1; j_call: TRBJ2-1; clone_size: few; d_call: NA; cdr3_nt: TGCAGCCAGGGGGGGAGCTCCTACAATGAGCAGTTCTTC; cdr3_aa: CSQGGSSYNEQFF
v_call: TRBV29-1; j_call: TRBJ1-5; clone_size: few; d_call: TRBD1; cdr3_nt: TGCAGCGTTAATGAGGGACAGGACAATCAGCCCCAGCATTTT; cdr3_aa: CSVNEGQDNQPQHF
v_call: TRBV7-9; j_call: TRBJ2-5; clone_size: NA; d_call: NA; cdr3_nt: TGTGCCAGCAGCCCCCGGGGCGAACGAAAGCAGTACTTC; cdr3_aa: CASSPRGERKQYF
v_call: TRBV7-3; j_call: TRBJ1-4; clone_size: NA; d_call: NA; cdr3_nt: TGTGCCAGCTCCTCAGGACTGGCTGGGGATGAAAAACTGTTTTTT; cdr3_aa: CASSSGLAGDEKLFF
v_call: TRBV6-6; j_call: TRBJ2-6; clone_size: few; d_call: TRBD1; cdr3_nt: TGTGCCAGCAGTTACCCCAGGACAGGGTCTGGGGCCAACGTCCTGACTTTC; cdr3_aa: CASSYPRTGSGANVLTF
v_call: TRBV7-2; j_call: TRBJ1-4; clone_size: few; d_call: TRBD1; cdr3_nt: TGTGCCAGCAGCTTCCGGACAGGGGGACTTGAAAAACTGTTTTTT; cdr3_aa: CASSFRTGGLEKLFF
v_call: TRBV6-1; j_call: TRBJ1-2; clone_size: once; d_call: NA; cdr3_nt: TGTGCCAGCAGTGAAGCGCCGGGTAACTATGGCTACACCTTC; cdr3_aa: CASSEAPGNYGYTF
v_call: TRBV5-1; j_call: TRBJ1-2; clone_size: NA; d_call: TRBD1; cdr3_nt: TGCGCCAGCAGCTTGAGGGGGCTCGATGGCTACACCTTC; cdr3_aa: CASSLRGLDGYTF
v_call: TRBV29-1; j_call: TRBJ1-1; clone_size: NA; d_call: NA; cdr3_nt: TGCAGCGTTGAAGATGGGGGCCACACTGAAGCTTTCTTT; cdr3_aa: CSVEDGGHTEAFF
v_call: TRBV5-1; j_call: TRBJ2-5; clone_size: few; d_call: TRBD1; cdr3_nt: TGCGCCAGCAGCTCACTGACAGGGGGAGAGACCCAGTACTTC; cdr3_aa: CASSSLTGGETQYF
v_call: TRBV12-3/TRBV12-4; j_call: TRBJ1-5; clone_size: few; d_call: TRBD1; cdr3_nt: TGTGCCAGCAGTCAGACAGGGGGCCTGAATCAGCCCCAGCATTTT; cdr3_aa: CASSQTGGLNQPQHF
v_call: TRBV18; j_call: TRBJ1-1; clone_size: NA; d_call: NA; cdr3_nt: TGTGCCAGCTCACCACTACCAGGGCGGGTCGACACTGAAGCTTTCTTT; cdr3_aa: CASSPLPGRVDTEAFF
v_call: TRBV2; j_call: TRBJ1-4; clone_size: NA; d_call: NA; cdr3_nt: TGTGCCAGCAGTGAACAGCCGGATGAAAAACTGTTTTTT; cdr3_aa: CASSEQPDEKLFF
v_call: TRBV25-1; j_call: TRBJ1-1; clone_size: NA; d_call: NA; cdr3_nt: TGTGCCAGCCGGGGGGTCTCTAACACTGAAGCTTTCTTT; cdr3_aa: CASRGVSNTEAFF
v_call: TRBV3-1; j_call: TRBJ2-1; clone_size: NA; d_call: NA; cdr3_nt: TGTGCCAGCAGCTCCCCTAGCGACTCCTACAATGAGCAGTTCTTC; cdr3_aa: CASSSPSDSYNEQFF
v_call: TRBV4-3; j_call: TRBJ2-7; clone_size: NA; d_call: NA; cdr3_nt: TGCGCCAGCAGCTCCGGAATAACCTCCTCCTACGAGCAGTACTTC; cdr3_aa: CASSSGITSSYEQYF
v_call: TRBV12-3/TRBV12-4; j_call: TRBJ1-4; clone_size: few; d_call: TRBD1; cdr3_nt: TGTGCCAGCAGCCCATACAGGGGTAATGAAAAACTGTTTTTT; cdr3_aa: CASSPYRGNEKLFF
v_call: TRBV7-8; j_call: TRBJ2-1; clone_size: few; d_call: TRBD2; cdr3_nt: TGTGCCAGCAGCTTAGCGCTCGGACTAGTCGATGAGCAGTTCTTC; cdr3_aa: CASSLALGLVDEQFF
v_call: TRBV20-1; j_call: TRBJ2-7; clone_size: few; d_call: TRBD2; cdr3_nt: TGCAGTGCTAGAGGTTCAACTAGCGTCCGAGCCTACGAGCAGTACTTC; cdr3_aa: CSARGSTSVRAYEQYF
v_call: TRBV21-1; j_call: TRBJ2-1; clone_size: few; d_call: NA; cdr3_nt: TGTGCCAGCATCCGGAAGGTCTGCAATGAGCAGTTCTTC; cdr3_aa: CASIRKVCNEQFF
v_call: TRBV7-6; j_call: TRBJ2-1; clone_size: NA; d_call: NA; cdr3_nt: TGTGCCAGCAGCTTAGCCTCCGGTGTAGATGAGCAGTTCTTC; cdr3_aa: CASSLASGVDEQFF
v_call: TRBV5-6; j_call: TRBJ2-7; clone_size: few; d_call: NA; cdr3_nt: TGTGCCAGCAGCGGGACTGGCCGCTACGAGCAGTACTTC; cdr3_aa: CASSGTGRYEQYF
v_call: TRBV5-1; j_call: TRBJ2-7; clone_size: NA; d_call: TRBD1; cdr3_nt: TGCGCCAGCAGCGTGGAACAGGGGGCGCGGTACGAGCAGTACTTC; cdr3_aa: CASSVEQGARYEQYF
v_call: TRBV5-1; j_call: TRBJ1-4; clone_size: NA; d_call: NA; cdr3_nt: TGCGCCAGCAGCTTGGCCGACGGGATGGTGGAAAAACTGTTTTTT; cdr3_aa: CASSLADGMVEKLFF
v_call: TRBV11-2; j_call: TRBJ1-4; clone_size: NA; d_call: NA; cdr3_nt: TGTGCCAGCAGCGATGGTATGGGGGGGGATGAAAAACTGTTTTTT; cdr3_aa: CASSDGMGGDEKLFF
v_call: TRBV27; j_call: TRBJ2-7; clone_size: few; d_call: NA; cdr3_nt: TGTGCCAGCAGTCTTACCGTATACTCCTACGAGCAGTACTTC; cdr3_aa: CASSLTVYSYEQYF
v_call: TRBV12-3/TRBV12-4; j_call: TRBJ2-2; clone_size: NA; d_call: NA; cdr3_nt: TGTGCCAGCAGTCCAAGCTTATACACCGGGGAGCTGTTTTTT; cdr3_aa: CASSPSLYTGELFF
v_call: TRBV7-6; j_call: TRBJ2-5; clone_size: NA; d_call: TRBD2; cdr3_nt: TGTGCCAGCAGCCTTCAGCCGGGGGGGGAGACCCAGTACTTC; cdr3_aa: CASSLQPGGETQYF
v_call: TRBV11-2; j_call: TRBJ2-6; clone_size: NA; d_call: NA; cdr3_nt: TGTGCCAGCAGCTCGGCAGCAGGGCCTGGGGCCAACGTCCTGACTTTC; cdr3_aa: CASSSAAGPGANVLTF
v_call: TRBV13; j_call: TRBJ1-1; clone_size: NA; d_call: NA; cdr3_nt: TGTGCCAGCAGCCCCACCGCGGCGAACACTGAAGCTTTCTTT; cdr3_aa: CASSPTAANTEAFF